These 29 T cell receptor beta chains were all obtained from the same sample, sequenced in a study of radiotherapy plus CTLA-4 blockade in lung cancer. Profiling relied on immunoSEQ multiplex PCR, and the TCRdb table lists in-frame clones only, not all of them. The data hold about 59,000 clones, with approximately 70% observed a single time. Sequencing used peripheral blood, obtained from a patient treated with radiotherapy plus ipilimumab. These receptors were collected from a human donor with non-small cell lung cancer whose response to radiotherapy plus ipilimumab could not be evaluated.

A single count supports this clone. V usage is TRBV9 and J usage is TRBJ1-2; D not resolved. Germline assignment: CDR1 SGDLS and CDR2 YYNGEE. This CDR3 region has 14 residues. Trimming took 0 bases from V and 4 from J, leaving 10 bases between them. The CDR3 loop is CASSVAVGAYGYTF. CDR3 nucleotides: TGTGCCAGCAGCGTAGCTGTGGGAGCCTATGGCTACACCTTC. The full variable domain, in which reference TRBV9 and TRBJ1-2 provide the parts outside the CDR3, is DSGVTQTPKHLITATGQRVTLRCSPRSGDLSVYWYQQSLDQGLQFLIQYYNGEERAKGNILERFSAQQFPDLHSELNLSSLELGDSALYFCASSVAVGAYGYTFGSGTRLTVV.

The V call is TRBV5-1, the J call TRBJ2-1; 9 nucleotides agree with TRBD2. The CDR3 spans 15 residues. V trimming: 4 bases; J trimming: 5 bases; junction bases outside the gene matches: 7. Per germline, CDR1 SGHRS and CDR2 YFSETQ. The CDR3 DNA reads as TGCGCCAGCAGCAGCGATGGCGGGAGGGACAATGAGCAGTTCTTC. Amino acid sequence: CASSSDGGRDNEQFF.

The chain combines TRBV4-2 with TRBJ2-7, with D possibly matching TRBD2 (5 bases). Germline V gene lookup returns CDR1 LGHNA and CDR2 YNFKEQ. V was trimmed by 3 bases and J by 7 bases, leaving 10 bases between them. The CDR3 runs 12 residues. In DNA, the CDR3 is TGTGCCAGCAGCCACCGCCGCGGGGAGCAGTACTTC. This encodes CASSHRRGEQYF.

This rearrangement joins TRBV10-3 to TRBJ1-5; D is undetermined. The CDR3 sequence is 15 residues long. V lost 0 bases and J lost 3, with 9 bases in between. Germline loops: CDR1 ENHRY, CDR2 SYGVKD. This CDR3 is CAISESRTDNQPQHF. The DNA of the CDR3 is TGTGCCATCAGTGAGTCTAGAACAGACAATCAGCCCCAGCATTTT.

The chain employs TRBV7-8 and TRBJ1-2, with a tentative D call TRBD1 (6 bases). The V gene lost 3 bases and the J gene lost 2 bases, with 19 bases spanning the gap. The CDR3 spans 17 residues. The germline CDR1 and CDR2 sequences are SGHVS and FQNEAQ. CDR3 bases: TGTGCCAGCAGCTTCGGCGGCGGGGGGCCTCAAAACTATGGCTACACCTTC. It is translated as CASSFGGGGPQNYGYTF.

This CDR3 is CASSSGGGTDTQYF. CDR3 coding DNA: TGTGCCAGTAGTTCTGGGGGGGGCACAGATACGCAGTATTTT. V gene TRBV19 combines with J gene TRBJ2-3, with 7 bases aligning to TRBD2. The CDR3 sequence is 14 residues long. Germline V gives CDR1 LNHDA, CDR2 SQIVND (reference sequence). The ends lost 5 bases at V and 1 base at J; junction bases unmatched: 3.

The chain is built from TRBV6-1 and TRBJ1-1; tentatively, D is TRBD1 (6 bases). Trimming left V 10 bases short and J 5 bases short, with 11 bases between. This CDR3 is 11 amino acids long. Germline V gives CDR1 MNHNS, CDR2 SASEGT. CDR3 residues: CANEGGTEAFF. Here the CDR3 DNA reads TGTGCCAACGAGGGGGGGACTGAAGCTTTCTTT.

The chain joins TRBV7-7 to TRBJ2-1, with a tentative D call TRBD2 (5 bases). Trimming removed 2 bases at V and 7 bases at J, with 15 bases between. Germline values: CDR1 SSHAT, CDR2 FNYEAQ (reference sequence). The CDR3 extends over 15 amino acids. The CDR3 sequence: CASSLYSGMSNEQFF. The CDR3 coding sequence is TGTGCCAGCAGCTTATATTCCGGGATGTCAAATGAGCAGTTCTTC.

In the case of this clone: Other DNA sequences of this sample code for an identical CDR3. Written as DNA, the CDR3 is TGTGCCAGCAGTCCAGACGGGAACTCCTACGAGCAGTACTTC. As protein: CASSPDGNSYEQYF. The chain couples TRBV6-1 to TRBJ2-7; a possible D gene is TRBD2 (5 bases). This CDR3 spans 14 amino acids. Germline V gives CDR1 MNHNS, CDR2 SASEGT. V lost 5 bases and J lost 0, with 11 bases in between.

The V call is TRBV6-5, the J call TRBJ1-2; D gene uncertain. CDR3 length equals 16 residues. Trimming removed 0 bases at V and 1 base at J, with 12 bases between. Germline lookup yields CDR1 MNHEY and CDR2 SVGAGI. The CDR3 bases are TGTGCCAGCAGTTACTCGAGGGCAGGAGTTAACTATGGCTACACCTTC. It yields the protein CASSYSRAGVNYGYTF.

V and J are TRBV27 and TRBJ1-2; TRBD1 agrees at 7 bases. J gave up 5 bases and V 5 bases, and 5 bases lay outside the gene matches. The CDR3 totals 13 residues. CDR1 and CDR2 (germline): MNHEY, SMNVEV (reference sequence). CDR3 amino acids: CASSRKQGYGYTF. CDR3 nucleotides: TGTGCCAGCAGTCGCAAACAGGGGTATGGCTACACCTTC.

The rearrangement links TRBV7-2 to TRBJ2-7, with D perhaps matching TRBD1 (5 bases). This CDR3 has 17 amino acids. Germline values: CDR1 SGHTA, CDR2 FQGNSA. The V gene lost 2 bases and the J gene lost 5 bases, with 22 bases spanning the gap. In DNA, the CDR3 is TGTGCCAGCAGCTTACCGTCGTTTTGGCAGGGTCTGGACGAGCAGTACTTC. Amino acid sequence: CASSLPSFWQGLDEQYF.

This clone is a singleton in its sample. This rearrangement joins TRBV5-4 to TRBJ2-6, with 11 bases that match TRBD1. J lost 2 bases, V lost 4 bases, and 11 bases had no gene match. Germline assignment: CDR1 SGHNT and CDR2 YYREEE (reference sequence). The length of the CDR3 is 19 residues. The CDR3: CASSPRTGGKRAGANVLTF. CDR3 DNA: TGTGCCAGCAGCCCCCGGACAGGGGGCAAAAGGGCTGGGGCCAACGTCCTGACTTTC.

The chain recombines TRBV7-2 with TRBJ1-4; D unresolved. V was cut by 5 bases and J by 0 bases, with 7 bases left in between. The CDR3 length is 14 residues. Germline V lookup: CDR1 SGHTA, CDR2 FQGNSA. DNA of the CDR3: TGTGCCAGCAGCCAATTTGCAACTAATGAAAAACTGTTTTTT. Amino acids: CASSQFATNEKLFF.

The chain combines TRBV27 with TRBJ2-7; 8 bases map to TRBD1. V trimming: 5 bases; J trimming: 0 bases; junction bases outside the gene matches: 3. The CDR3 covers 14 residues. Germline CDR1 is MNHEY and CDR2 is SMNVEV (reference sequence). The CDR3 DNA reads TGTGCCAGCAGTACCGGACAGGGCTCCTACGAGCAGTACTTC. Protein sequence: CASSTGQGSYEQYF.

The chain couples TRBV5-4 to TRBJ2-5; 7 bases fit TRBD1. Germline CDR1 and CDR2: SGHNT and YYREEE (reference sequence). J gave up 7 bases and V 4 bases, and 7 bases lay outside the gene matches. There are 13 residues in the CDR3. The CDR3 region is CASSTDREGTQYF. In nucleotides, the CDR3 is TGTGCCAGCAGCACAGACAGGGAAGGGACCCAGTACTTC.

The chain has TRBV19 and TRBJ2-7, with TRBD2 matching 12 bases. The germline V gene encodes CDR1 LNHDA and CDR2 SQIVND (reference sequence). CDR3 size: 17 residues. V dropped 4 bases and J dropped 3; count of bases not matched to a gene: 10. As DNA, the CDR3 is TGTGCCAGTAGTACCCCAGGACTAGCGGGGACCCACTACGAGCAGTACTTC. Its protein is CASSTPGLAGTHYEQYF.

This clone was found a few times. The CDR3 DNA sequence: TGTGCCAGTAGTCCAGGACTAGCGGGGAACACCGGGGAGCTGTTTTTT. This translates into CASSPGLAGNTGELFF. The chain is built from TRBV19 and TRBJ2-2, with 11 positions matching TRBD2. Germline CDR1 and CDR2: LNHDA and SQIVND (reference sequence). This CDR3 comprises 16 residues. The junction had 3 bases not matched to a gene; V was cut back by 5 bases and J by 1 base.

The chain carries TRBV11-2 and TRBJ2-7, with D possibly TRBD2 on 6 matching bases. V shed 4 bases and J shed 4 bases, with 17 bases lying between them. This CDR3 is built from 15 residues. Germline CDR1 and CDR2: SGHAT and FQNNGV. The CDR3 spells CASSSGGAISYEQYF. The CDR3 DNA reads TGTGCCAGCAGCTCAGGCGGGGCCATCTCTTACGAGCAGTACTTC.

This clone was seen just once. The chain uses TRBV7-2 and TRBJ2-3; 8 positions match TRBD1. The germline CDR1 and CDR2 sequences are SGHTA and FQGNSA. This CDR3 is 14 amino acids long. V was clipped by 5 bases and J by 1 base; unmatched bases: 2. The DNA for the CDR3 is TGTGCCAGCAGCCCGGGACAGGGCACAGATACGCAGTATTTT. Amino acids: CASSPGQGTDTQYF.

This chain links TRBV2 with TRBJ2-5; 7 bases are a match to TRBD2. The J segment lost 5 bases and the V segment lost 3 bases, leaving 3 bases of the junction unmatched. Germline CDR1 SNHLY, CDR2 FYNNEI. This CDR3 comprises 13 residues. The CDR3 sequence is CASSDLAAETQYF. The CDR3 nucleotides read TGTGCCAGCAGTGACCTAGCGGCGGAGACCCAGTACTTC.

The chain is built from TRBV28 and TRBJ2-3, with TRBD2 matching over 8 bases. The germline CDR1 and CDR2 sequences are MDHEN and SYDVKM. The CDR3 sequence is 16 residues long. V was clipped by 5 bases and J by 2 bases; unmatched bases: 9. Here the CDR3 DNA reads TGTGCCAGCAGTCCCCCGGGGGGGGCCTACACAGATACGCAGTATTTT. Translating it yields CASSPPGGAYTDTQYF.

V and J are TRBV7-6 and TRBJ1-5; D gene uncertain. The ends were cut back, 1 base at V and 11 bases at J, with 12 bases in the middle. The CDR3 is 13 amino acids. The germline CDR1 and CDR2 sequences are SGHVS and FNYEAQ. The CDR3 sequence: CASSLGAGSAQHF. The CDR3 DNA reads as TGTGCCAGCAGCTTAGGGGCGGGCTCGGCCCAGCATTTT. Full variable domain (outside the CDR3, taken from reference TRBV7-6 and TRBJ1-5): GAGVSQSPRYKVTKRGQDVALRCDPISGHVSLYWYRQALGQGPEFLTYFNYEAQQDKSGLPNDRFSAERPEGSISTLTIQRTEQRDSAMYRCASSLGAGSAQHFGDGTRLSIL.

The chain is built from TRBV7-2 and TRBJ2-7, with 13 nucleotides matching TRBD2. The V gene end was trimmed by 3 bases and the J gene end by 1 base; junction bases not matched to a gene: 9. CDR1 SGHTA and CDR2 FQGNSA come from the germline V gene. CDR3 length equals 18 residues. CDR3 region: CASSLSTSGGTISYEQYF. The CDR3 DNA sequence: TGTGCCAGCAGCTTGTCGACTAGCGGGGGGACAATATCCTACGAGCAGTACTTC.

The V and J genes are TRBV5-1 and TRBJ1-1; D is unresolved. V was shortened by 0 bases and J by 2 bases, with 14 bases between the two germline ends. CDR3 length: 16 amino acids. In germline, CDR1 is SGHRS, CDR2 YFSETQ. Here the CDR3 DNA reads TGCGCCAGCAGCTTGGCTTCGGGTCGCACCAACACTGAAGCTTTCTTT. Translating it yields CASSLASGRTNTEAFF.

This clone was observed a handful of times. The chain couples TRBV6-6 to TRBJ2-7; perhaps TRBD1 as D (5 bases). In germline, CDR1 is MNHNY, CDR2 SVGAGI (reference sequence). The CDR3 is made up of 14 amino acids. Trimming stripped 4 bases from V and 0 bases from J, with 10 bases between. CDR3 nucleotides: TGTGCCAGCAGTTCCCTGACAGACTCCTACGAGCAGTACTTC. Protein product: CASSSLTDSYEQYF.

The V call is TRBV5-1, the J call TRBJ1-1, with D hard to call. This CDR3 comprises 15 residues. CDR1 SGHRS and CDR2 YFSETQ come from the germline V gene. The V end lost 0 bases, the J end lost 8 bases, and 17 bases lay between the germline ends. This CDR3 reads CASSLGNRLSPEAFF. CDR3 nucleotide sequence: TGCGCCAGCAGCTTGGGGAACCGACTGAGCCCCGAAGCTTTCTTT.

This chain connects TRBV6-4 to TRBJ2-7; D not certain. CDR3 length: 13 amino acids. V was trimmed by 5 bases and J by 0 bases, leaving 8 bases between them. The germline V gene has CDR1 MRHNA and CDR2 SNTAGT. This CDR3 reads CASSRLDSYEQYF. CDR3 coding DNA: TGTGCCAGCAGTCGACTGGACTCCTACGAGCAGTACTTC.

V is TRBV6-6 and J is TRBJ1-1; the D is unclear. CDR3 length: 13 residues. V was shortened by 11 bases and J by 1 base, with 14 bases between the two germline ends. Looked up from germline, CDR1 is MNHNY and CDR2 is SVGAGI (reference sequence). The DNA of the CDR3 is TGTGCCGCGGCGGCCGTAACGAACACTGAAGCTTTCTTT. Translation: CAAAAVTNTEAFF.